These 24 T cell receptor beta chains came from one sample sequenced in a study of T cell repertoires in cytomegalovirus infection. TCRdb fed the reads into MiXCR, producing one record per CDR3 protein. Among under 350,000 distinct CDR3 sequences listed, more than 8% were seen once. The sequencing sample was made of PBMCs. The receptors derive from a human donor in good health (CMV status not recorded). Some clones in this sample may be carry-over from other donors' samples.

Ten or more counts support this clonotype. The chain is built from TRBV12-5 and TRBJ2-1; D tentatively fits TRBD1 or TRBD2 (5 bases each). CDR1 and CDR2 from the germline V gene are LGHNT and FRNRAP. CDR3 length: 13 amino acids. V was clipped by 6 bases and J by 12 bases, with 18 bases between them. CDR3 sequence: CASGRGGTTLQFF. CDR3 sequence (DNA): TGTGCTAGTGGCCGGGGCGGAACCACCTTGCAGTTCTTC.

This clonotype appeared a few times. The rearrangement joins TRBV11-2 to TRBJ2-3, with TRBD1 matching 9 bases. Germline lookup yields CDR1 SGHAT and CDR2 FQNNGV. V dropped 5 bases and J dropped 3; count of bases not matched to a gene: 15. The CDR3 runs 18 residues. The DNA for the CDR3 is TGTGCCAGCAGCCCCACCTCGGCGGGGACAGGGAGAACAGATACGCAGTATTTT. Translating gives CASSPTSAGTGRTDTQYF.

This clonotype turned up a few times. This chain connects TRBV7-4 to TRBJ2-7, with D possibly matching TRBD2 (6 bases). The V end was cut by 5 bases, the J end by 2 bases, with 16 bases between. Germline V gives CDR1 SGHVT, CDR2 SQSDAQ. This CDR3 has 15 amino acids. The CDR3 protein is CASSAEPGETYEQYF. CDR3 nucleotides: TGTGCCAGCAGCGCAGAACCGGGAGAAACCTACGAGCAGTACTTC.

Ten or more counts support this clonotype. The chain couples TRBV6-1 to TRBJ2-7; no clear D. CDR3 size: 13 residues. Per germline, CDR1 MNHNS and CDR2 SASEGT. Trimming shortened V by 6 bases and J by 5 bases, and 14 bases separated the two germline ends. CDR3 DNA sequence: TGTGCCAGCAGGCCCCAAGCGTTCAACGAGCAGTACTTC. Protein sequence: CASRPQAFNEQYF.

This clonotype was observed at least ten times. V gene TRBV7-2 combines with J gene TRBJ2-5; D is unclear. V lost 2 bases and J 5 bases, leaving 15 bases between the germline ends. Germline CDR1 reads SGHTA; CDR2 reads FQGNSA. This CDR3 has 15 residues. In DNA, the CDR3 is TGTGCCAGCAGCTTAATGGCAGCCGACCGTGAGACCCAGTACTTC. This codes for CASSLMAADRETQYF. The full variable domain, in which reference TRBV7-2 and TRBJ2-5 provide the parts outside the CDR3, is GAGVSQSPSNKVTEKGKDVELRCDPISGHTALYWYRQSLGQGLEFLIYFQGNSAPDKSGLPSDRFSAERTGGSVSTLTIQRTQQEDSAVYLCASSLMAADRETQYFGPGTRLLVL.

The genes are TRBV7-6 and TRBJ2-5; D is unresolved. The CDR3 consists of 14 residues. V was trimmed by 5 bases and J by 5 bases, leaving 15 bases between them. Germline V CDR1 and CDR2: SGHVS, FNYEAQ. The CDR3: CASSRTGSRETQYF. CDR3 nucleotides: TGTGCCAGCAGCCGAACCGGGTCAAGGGAGACCCAGTACTTC.

This chain connects TRBV30 to TRBJ1-5; the D is unclear. Germline CDR1 reads GTSNPN; CDR2 reads SVGIG (reference sequence). Trimming cost V 5 bases and J 7 bases, with 12 bases left between them. CDR3 size: 12 residues. CDR3 in DNA: TGTGCCTGGGACCGGTTCGGGCAGCCCCAGCATTTT. Translation gives CAWDRFGQPQHF.

This clonotype came up a few times. The rearrangement uses TRBV10-3 and TRBJ1-5, with 7 positions matching TRBD1. This CDR3 is built from 14 residues. Germline V lookup: CDR1 ENHRY, CDR2 SYGVKD. V dropped 8 bases and J dropped 7; count of bases not matched to a gene: 11. CDR3 region: CAIGSDRRGQPQHF. CDR3 nucleotides: TGTGCCATCGGCTCGGACAGGCGGGGACAGCCCCAGCATTTT.

At least ten counts were recorded for this clonotype. V is TRBV12-3 or TRBV12-4 and J is TRBJ1-5, with 7 nucleotides matching TRBD1. Trimming removed 5 bases from V and 4 bases from J; junction bases left unmatched: 5. The CDR3 runs to 14 residues. CDR3 amino acids: CASSAGTVNQPQHF. The CDR3 nucleotides read TGTGCCAGCAGTGCCGGGACAGTTAATCAGCCCCAGCATTTT.

The gene calls are TRBV28 and TRBJ1-2; the match to TRBD1 covers 8 bases. The CDR3 loop spans 15 amino acids. V shed 3 bases and J 3 bases; nucleotides not matched to a gene: 6. Germline CDR1 MDHEN, CDR2 SYDVKM. The CDR3 DNA sequence: TGTGCCAGCAGTTTTTTGGGGACAGGTGACTATGGCTACACCTTC. This sequence encodes CASSFLGTGDYGYTF.

The V call is TRBV4-3, the J call TRBJ1-5; D unresolved. The CDR3 has 15 amino acids. Per the germline V gene, CDR1 is LGHNA and CDR2 is YSLEER. The V and J ends lost 4 bases and 4 bases respectively, with 14 bases between them. The chain's CDR3 is CASSPVKGENQPQHF. CDR3 sequence (DNA): TGCGCCAGCAGCCCTGTTAAGGGAGAGAATCAGCCCCAGCATTTT.

This clonotype was counted only a few times. The chain recombines TRBV18 with TRBJ1-2; TRBD1 is a possible D gene (6 bases). The V and J ends lost 4 bases and 0 bases respectively, with 12 bases between them. The CDR3 consists of 15 residues. Germline values: CDR1 KGHSH, CDR2 LQKENI. CDR3 residues: CASSQLDSSNYGYTF. DNA for the CDR3: TGTGCCAGCTCACAGTTGGACAGCTCTAACTATGGCTACACCTTC. Combining the CDR3 with reference TRBV18 and TRBJ1-2 gives the whole variable domain NAGVMQNPRHLVRRRGQEARLRCSPMKGHSHVYWYRQLPEEGLKFMVYLQKENIIDESGMPKERFSAEFPKEGPSILRIQQVVRGDSAAYFCASSQLDSSNYGYTFGSGTRLTVV.

The sample holds one count of this clonotype. V gene TRBV7-2 combines with J gene TRBJ1-6; no clear D gene. The length of the CDR3 is 13 residues. The germline CDR1 and CDR2 sequences are SGHTA and FQGNSA. Deletions cut 2 bases from V and 10 bases from J, with 9 bases between. The CDR3 nucleotides read TGTGCCAGCAGCTTATGGGCCGAATCACCCCTCCACTTT. Residues: CASSLWAESPLHF.

This chain uses TRBV7-6 with TRBJ2-5; D tentatively reads TRBD1 or TRBD2 (6 bases each). This CDR3 comprises 15 residues. V lost 6 bases and J lost 2, with 16 bases in between. The germline V gene encodes CDR1 SGHVS and CDR2 FNYEAQ. CDR3 coding DNA: TGTGCCAGCAGTTACGCTGGGGGGCTACAAGAGACCCAGTACTTC. Its translation is CASSYAGGLQETQYF.

In its sample, this clonotype was seen many times. The chain recombines TRBV7-2 with TRBJ2-7; D might be TRBD1 (6 bases). CDR1 and CDR2 (germline): SGHTA, FQGNSA. Trimming stripped 3 bases from V and 3 bases from J, with 15 bases between. The CDR3 length is 15 residues. The CDR3 here is CASSFRTDPYYEQYF. CDR3 in DNA: TGTGCCAGCAGCTTTAGGACAGATCCCTACTACGAGCAGTACTTC.

This clonotype was counted between two and nine times. CDR3 in DNA: TGTGCCAGCAGTTTATCGGGACTAGCGGTCTACGAGCAGTACTTC. Its translation: CASSLSGLAVYEQYF. This chain joins TRBV28 and TRBJ2-7; the match to TRBD2 covers 11 bases. The V gene's germline CDR1 is MDHEN and CDR2 SYDVKM. The CDR3 is 15 residues long. The V segment lost 1 base and the J segment 3 bases; nucleotides outside the gene matches: 2.

This clonotype was seen repeatedly, ten times or more. The DNA of the CDR3 is TGTGCCAGCAGTACCCCCAGCGGGTATAACTATGGCTACACCTTC. It codes for CASSTPSGYNYGYTF. This chain uses TRBV6-1 with TRBJ1-2, with D hard to call. The CDR3 length is 15 residues. V shed 5 bases and J shed 1 base, with 14 bases lying between them. Germline CDR1 reads MNHNS; CDR2 reads SASEGT.

This clonotype was counted at least ten times. A junction boundary mismatches the germline segment, possibly from a read error. The gene calls are TRBV12-3 or TRBV12-4 and TRBJ2-7, with TRBD2 matching 7 bases. The CDR3 length is 14 residues. CDR3 DNA sequence: TGTGCCAGCAGTATAGCGGGCCTATCCTACGAGCAGTACTTC. Translating it yields CASSIAGLSYEQYF.

This clonotype appeared many times. V is TRBV7-2 and J is TRBJ2-6, with D possibly matching TRBD1 (5 bases). The CDR3 spans 15 residues. Between the trimmed V and J ends, which lost 6 bases and 5 bases, there was a span of 14 bases. Germline assignment: CDR1 SGHTA and CDR2 FQGNSA. CDR3 DNA: TGTGCCAGCAGGCCGCGGACGGACAGGGCCAACGTCCTGACTTTC. Its protein product is CASRPRTDRANVLTF.

This clonotype has only a few counts. The chain uses TRBV5-1 and TRBJ1-2; D is perhaps TRBD1 (5 bases). CDR1 SGHRS and CDR2 YFSETQ come from the germline V gene. This CDR3 has 14 amino acids. V was shortened by 0 bases and J by 2 bases, with 8 bases between the two germline ends. The CDR3 reads CASSLVQGNYGYTF. The CDR3 DNA follows: TGCGCCAGCAGCTTGGTTCAGGGAAACTATGGCTACACCTTC. Looking up the rest from reference TRBV5-1 and TRBJ1-2 gives the full variable domain: KAGVTQTPRYLIKTRGQQVTLSCSPISGHRSVSWYQQTPGQGLQFLFEYFSETQRNKGNFPGRFSGRQFSNSRSEMNVSTLELGDSALYLCASSLVQGNYGYTFGSGTRLTVV.

This clonotype came up a few times. The V and J genes are TRBV10-3 and TRBJ1-6; TRBD1 matches at 7 bases. The CDR3 consists of 15 residues. Germline loops: CDR1 ENHRY, CDR2 SYGVKD. Unmatched junction bases numbered 8, after V lost 3 bases and J lost 9 bases. CDR3 protein: CAISDKTGQGSPLHF. CDR3 bases: TGTGCCATCAGTGATAAGACAGGGCAGGGTTCACCCCTCCACTTT.

This clonotype showed up many times. The chain uses TRBV7-2 and TRBJ2-7; TRBD1 might be the D (5 bases). Trimming cost V 2 bases and J 5 bases, with 19 bases left between them. CDR1 and CDR2 (germline): SGHTA, FQGNSA. The CDR3 is 16 residues long. CDR3 coding DNA: TGTGCCAGCAGCTTACAAGCCGCCAGGGTAGACAACGAGCAGTACTTC. This translates into CASSLQAARVDNEQYF.

There are a few counts of this clonotype. The J gene is TRBJ2-5, the V gene TRBV2; D ambiguous. The V and J ends lost 0 bases and 0 bases respectively, with 5 bases between them. CDR3 length equals 14 residues. Germline CDR1 and CDR2: SNHLY and FYNNEI. The CDR3 protein is CASSEAPHQETQYF. The CDR3 region has the DNA TGTGCCAGCAGTGAAGCGCCGCACCAAGAGACCCAGTACTTC.

This clonotype appeared many times. This sequence joins TRBV3-1 and TRBJ1-6; 7 nucleotides match TRBD1. In germline, CDR1 is LGHDT, CDR2 YNNKEL (reference sequence). V shed 8 bases and J 6 bases; nucleotides not matched to a gene: 16. This CDR3 is built from 17 residues. The CDR3 loop reads CASEPDPPGTANSPLHF. CDR3 DNA: TGTGCCAGCGAACCAGACCCCCCCGGGACAGCTAATTCACCCCTCCACTTT. Full variable domain (rest looked up from reference TRBV3-1 and TRBJ1-6): DTAVSQTPKYLVTQMGNDKSIKCEQNLGHDTMYWYKQDSKKFLKIMFSYNNKELIINETVPNRFSPKSPDKAHLNLHINSLELGDSAVYFCASEPDPPGTANSPLHFGNGTRLTVT.